A single sample gave rise to the 21 T cell receptor beta chains below, sequenced in a study of T cell responses to AZD1222 COVID-19 vaccine. The repertoire was sequenced with immunoSEQ multiplex PCR; TCRdb's copy has only in-frame clones and lacks some. The repertoire holds 170,000 or so clones, about nine tenths seen once, with approximately 1.4% in the top ten. Material: peripheral blood, obtained on day 0 of AZD1222 vaccination. These receptors were taken from an adult in good health.

A remark on this clone: Germline and junction disagree at one end, which may indicate a read error. The V and J genes are TRBV7-7 and TRBJ2-2, with D perhaps matching TRBD2 (6 bases). Germline loops: CDR1 SSHAT, CDR2 FNYEAQ (reference sequence). The CDR3 runs to 16 residues. The CDR3: CASSSIAVRNTGELFF. The CDR3 DNA reads as TGTGCTAGCAGCTCGATAGCGGTCAGGAACACCGGGGAGCTGTTTTTT.

This chain uses TRBV6-1 with TRBJ1-1; D gene unclear. CDR1 and CDR2 (germline): MNHNS, SASEGT. V lost 3 bases and J 4 bases, leaving 18 bases between the germline ends. This CDR3 spans 16 amino acids. The CDR3 loop reads CASSDPPGVWTTEAFF. The CDR3 DNA reads as TGTGCCAGCAGTGATCCTCCCGGGGTTTGGACCACTGAAGCTTTCTTT.

The sample holds a few counts of this clone. This rearrangement joins TRBV6-7 to TRBJ2-7, with D possibly being TRBD1 or TRBD2 (5 bases each). TRBV6-7 is noted as an ORF with a role that remains uncertain. With 2 bases removed from V and 2 bases from J, the gap between germline ends came to 16 bases. CDR3 length: 16 amino acids. Here the CDR3 DNA reads TGTGCCAGCAGTTACAGAAAAGGGACGGACACCTACGAGCAGTACTTC. Protein sequence: CASSYRKGTDTYEQYF.

The J gene is TRBJ2-7, the V gene TRBV7-9; D is unresolved. The CDR3 is made up of 14 amino acids. The V gene lost 3 bases and the J gene lost 6 bases, with 15 bases spanning the gap. CDR1 is SEHNR and CDR2 is FQNEAQ in the germline V gene (reference sequence). In DNA, the CDR3 is TGTGCCAGCAGCTTCTCCGGGCAGTCTCGCGAGCAGTACTTC. Translating it yields CASSFSGQSREQYF.

The rearrangement links TRBV5-3 to TRBJ1-5; no reliable D call. TRBV5-3 is an ORF for which the function is uncertain. V was pared by 2 bases and J by 0 bases, with 6 bases between. CDR3 length: 14 residues. The CDR3 region has the DNA TGTGCCAGAAGCTTTGGCGATAGCAATCAGCCCCAGCATTTT. The encoded protein is CARSFGDSNQPQHF.

The rearrangement joins TRBV7-6 to TRBJ1-6; 7 nucleotides line up with TRBD1. The CDR3 spans 15 residues. The junction had 12 bases not matched to a gene; V was cut back by 9 bases and J by 7 bases. Germline CDR1 is SGHVS and CDR2 is FNYEAQ. The CDR3 spells CASKQGDIANSPLHF. The CDR3 nucleotides are TGTGCCAGTAAGCAGGGGGACATTGCGAATTCACCCCTCCACTTT.

A note on this clone: This sample also contains other DNA sequences that code for the same CDR3. The V call is TRBV28, the J call TRBJ1-2; 10 bases fit TRBD1. The CDR3 runs 13 residues. Looked up from germline, CDR1 is MDHEN and CDR2 is SYDVKM. V dropped 6 bases and J dropped 8; count of bases not matched to a gene: 6. CDR3 sequence (DNA): TGTGCCAGCAGCCGAGGACAGGGGGGAGGCTACACCTTC. Its translation: CASSRGQGGGYTF.

The chain joins TRBV19 to TRBJ2-1, with D possibly being TRBD1 (7 bases). Trimming removed 7 bases from V and 7 bases from J, with 17 bases in between. The length of the CDR3 is 14 residues. Germline CDR1 and CDR2: LNHDA and SQIVND (reference sequence). CDR3 coding DNA: TGTGCCAGTACCAAGGGGGCAGGAGGGAATGAGCAGTTCTTC. It codes for CASTKGAGGNEQFF. The full variable domain, with the rest looked up from reference TRBV19 and TRBJ2-1, is DGGITQSPKYLFRKEGQNVTLSCEQNLNHDAMYWYRQDPGQGLRLIYYSQIVNDFQKGDIAEGYSVSREKKESFPLTVTSAQKNPTAFYLCASTKGAGGNEQFFGPGTRLTVL.

This clone has a single count. This chain uses TRBV7-8 with TRBJ1-1; the D gene is possibly TRBD1 (5 bases). The germline V gene encodes CDR1 SGHVS and CDR2 FQNEAQ. The CDR3 has 17 residues. Trimming removed 3 bases from V and 0 bases from J, with 17 bases in between. The CDR3 sequence: CASSFGRAGPMNTEAFF. The DNA for the CDR3 is TGTGCCAGCAGCTTCGGTAGGGCGGGGCCGATGAACACTGAAGCTTTCTTT.

This chain joins TRBV7-2 and TRBJ2-1; D gene unclear. V was pared by 10 bases and J by 6 bases, with 19 bases between. Germline V gives CDR1 SGHTA, CDR2 FQGNSA. The CDR3 consists of 14 residues. CDR3 nucleotide sequence: TGTGCCACTAGGTACATTTTTCCCGGCAATGAGCAGTTCTTC. Amino acid sequence: CATRYIFPGNEQFF. The whole variable domain, filled in from reference TRBV7-2 and TRBJ2-1, reads GAGVSQSPSNKVTEKGKDVELRCDPISGHTALYWYRQSLGQGLEFLIYFQGNSAPDKSGLPSDRFSAERTGGSVSTLTIQRTQQEDSAVYLCATRYIFPGNEQFFGPGTRLTVL.

The gene calls are TRBV5-1 and TRBJ1-2; TRBD1 agrees at 8 bases. The CDR3 loop spans 14 amino acids. Germline V gives CDR1 SGHRS, CDR2 YFSETQ. V dropped 4 bases and J dropped 3; count of bases not matched to a gene: 5. The CDR3 sequence: CASSTDRADYGYTF. CDR3 nucleotide sequence: TGCGCCAGCAGCACGGACAGGGCTGACTATGGCTACACCTTC.

This sequence joins TRBV6-5 and TRBJ2-1; no firm D call. V was shortened by 1 base and J by 5 bases, with 9 bases between the two germline ends. The germline V gene has CDR1 MNHEY and CDR2 SVGAGI. This CDR3 comprises 14 residues. DNA for the CDR3: TGTGCCAGCAGTTACTTTGCTGTTGACAATGAGCAGTTCTTC. Protein product: CASSYFAVDNEQFF.

The chain is built from TRBV12-5 and TRBJ2-2; 16 positions agree with TRBD2. The CDR3 has 18 amino acids. Trimming cost V 3 bases and J 7 bases; bases outside gene matches: 8. The germline V gene encodes CDR1 LGHNT and CDR2 FRNRAP. In DNA form, the CDR3 reads TGTGCTAGTGGTTTCTCTGGGACTAGCGGGGGGGCCGGCGGGGAGCTGTTTTTT. Its protein is CASGFSGTSGGAGGELFF.

The chain combines TRBV3-1 (or the pseudogene TRBV3-2) with TRBJ2-1; possibly TRBD2 for D (6 bases). The CDR3 extends over 19 amino acids. CDR1 is LGHDT and CDR2 is YNNKEL in the germline V gene (reference sequence). The V and J ends lost 4 bases and 0 bases respectively, with 22 bases between them. CDR3 in DNA: TGTGCCAGCAGCCTCCCGATCTTCGGGACTTCCAGCTCCTACAATGAGCAGTTCTTC. Amino acids: CASSLPIFGTSSSYNEQFF.

V usage is TRBV12-3 or TRBV12-4 and J usage is TRBJ1-1; D unresolved. The CDR3 extends over 12 amino acids. V shed 5 bases and J shed 5 bases, with 9 bases lying between them. CDR3 DNA: TGTGCCAGCAGTCCGAGACGGACTGAAGCTTTCTTT. It specifies CASSPRRTEAFF.

The chain recombines TRBV7-6 with TRBJ1-5, with 10 bases fitting TRBD1. CDR1 is SGHVS, CDR2 FNYEAQ, per germline. CDR3 size: 19 residues. Trimming removed 3 bases from V and 3 bases from J; junction bases left unmatched: 14. The CDR3 is CASSLDHWDRGLDNQPQHF. The CDR3 nucleotides read TGTGCCAGCAGCTTGGACCATTGGGACAGGGGATTGGACAATCAGCCCCAGCATTTT.

The chain uses TRBV30 and TRBJ2-3; D uncertain. CDR3 length: 10 amino acids. Looked up from germline, CDR1 is GTSNPN and CDR2 is SVGIG (reference sequence). Trimming removed 3 bases from V and 2 bases from J, with 0 bases in between. The chain's CDR3 is CAWSTDTQYF. The DNA of the CDR3 is TGTGCCTGGAGCACAGATACGCAGTATTTT.

The chain combines TRBV28 with TRBJ1-2; weak D call: TRBD1 (5 bases). CDR3 size: 15 residues. Per germline, CDR1 MDHEN and CDR2 SYDVKM. Trimming removed 6 bases at V and 4 bases at J, with 18 bases between. In nucleotides, the CDR3 is TGTGCCAGCAGATACTACAGGACCACCGCCTATGGCTACACCTTC. Encoded protein: CASRYYRTTAYGYTF.

Here the CDR3 DNA reads TGTGCCAGCAGCTCCGACAGGAATAACTATGGCTACACCTTC. Translation gives CASSSDRNNYGYTF. This rearrangement joins TRBV5-4 to TRBJ1-2; tentative D call: TRBD1 (6 bases). V lost 3 bases and J 1 base, leaving 10 bases between the germline ends. This CDR3 has 14 residues. Per the germline V gene, CDR1 is SGHNT and CDR2 is YYREEE (reference sequence).

This clone was recorded only once. The chain carries TRBV3-1 (or the pseudogene TRBV3-2) and TRBJ2-5; the match to TRBD1 covers 9 bases. Germline V lookup: CDR1 LGHDT, CDR2 YNNKEL (reference sequence). V was clipped by 7 bases and J by 4 bases; unmatched bases: 4. This CDR3 spans 13 amino acids. This chain's CDR3 is CASTDRGRETQYF. Here the CDR3 DNA reads TGTGCCAGCACCGACAGGGGGAGAGAGACCCAGTACTTC.

V gene TRBV7-9 combines with J gene TRBJ1-4; D is perhaps TRBD1 (6 bases). CDR3 length: 14 amino acids. Germline V gene data show CDR1 as SEHNR and CDR2 as FQNEAQ (reference sequence). The V end was cut by 4 bases, the J end by 3 bases, with 9 bases between. CDR3 nucleotide sequence: TGTGCCAGCAGCTGGGACACGTCTAATGAAAAACTGTTTTTT. Translation gives CASSWDTSNEKLFF.